A selection of T cell receptor beta chains follows, all from one sample in a study of blood T cell repertoires in COVID-19. TCRdb's copy holds only in-frame clones and misses some; the assay was immunoSEQ multiplex PCR. The sample lists around 200,000 clones, roughly four fifths occurring once. The specimen sequenced was peripheral blood. The receptors shown here come from a middle-aged woman with acute or convalescent COVID-19. The CDR3 runs from the conserved cysteine through the conserved F or W. The D gene is left open where the match is weak. For some rows the clone size is stated as once, few or many, or as a class when expanded; others skip it.

d_gene,v_gene,abundance,j_gene,CDR3aa,CDR3nt
-,TRBV19,-,TRBJ2-2,CASTPGTANTGELFF,TGTGCCAGTACCCCTGGGACTGCGAACACCGGGGAGCTGTTTTTT
-,TRBV28,few,TRBJ1-6,CASSFAADSYNSPLHF,TGTGCCAGCAGTTTCGCGGCTGACTCCTATAATTCACCCCTCCACTTT
-,TRBV11-2,-,TRBJ2-7,CASRTARGLSSYEQYF,TGTGCCAGCAGGACCGCCAGGGGCTTGAGCTCCTACGAGCAGTACTTC
-,TRBV3-1/TRBV3-2,-,TRBJ1-6,CASSQDGAESSYNSPLHF,TGTGCCAGCAGCCAAGATGGGGCGGAGAGCTCCTATAATTCACCCCTCCACTTT
-,TRBV4-1,few,TRBJ1-5,CASSQEFPGNQPQHF,TGCGCCAGCAGCCAAGAATTTCCGGGGAATCAGCCCCAGCATTTT
-,TRBV15,-,TRBJ1-1,CATSRPQMNTEAFF,TGTGCCACCAGCAGACCCCAAATGAACACTGAAGCTTTCTTT
TRBD1,TRBV4-1,-,TRBJ1-2,CASSQGSDRNYGYTF,TGCGCCAGCAGCCAAGGATCGGACAGGAACTATGGCTACACCTTC
-,TRBV28,once,TRBJ2-3,CASRPDPPEGDTQYF,TGTGCCAGCAGACCGGACCCCCCGGAGGGAGATACGCAGTATTTT
TRBD1,TRBV12-3/TRBV12-4,-,TRBJ1-5,CASSLTGPQPQHF,TGTGCCAGCAGCCTGACAGGGCCTCAGCCCCAGCATTTT
TRBD1,TRBV14,once,TRBJ1-2,CASSQDGALGDRKIHGYTF,TGTGCCAGCAGCCAAGACGGGGCGTTAGGGGACAGAAAAATTCATGGCTACACCTTC
TRBD2,TRBV18,-,TRBJ2-2,CASSPPSGRATGELFF,TGTGCCAGCTCCCCTCCTAGCGGGAGGGCCACCGGGGAGCTGTTTTTT
TRBD1,TRBV27,-,TRBJ1-1,CATWDRGVPEAFF,TGTGCCACCTGGGACAGGGGTGTCCCTGAAGCTTTCTTT
TRBD2,TRBV11-2,-,TRBJ2-5,CASRHAGEETQYF,TGTGCCAGCCGCCACGCGGGAGAAGAGACCCAGTACTTC
TRBD2,TRBV28,-,TRBJ2-5,CASSLLTSVQETQYF,TGTGCCAGCAGTTTACTGACTAGCGTACAAGAGACCCAGTACTTC
-,TRBV13,-,TRBJ2-4,CASSLAKNIQYF,TGTGCCAGCAGTCTAGCCAAAAACATTCAGTACTTC
-,TRBV27,-,TRBJ2-2,CASSLQRVPGELFF,TGTGCCAGCAGTTTACAGAGGGTCCCCGGGGAGCTGTTTTTT
-,TRBV19,-,TRBJ1-1,CASSIWAKWSENTEAFF,TGTGCCAGTAGTATTTGGGCGAAATGGTCAGAGAACACTGAAGCTTTCTTT
TRBD2,TRBV28,-,TRBJ2-5,CASSFPLAGGHETQYF,TGTGCCAGCAGTTTTCCCTTAGCGGGGGGGCATGAGACCCAGTACTTC
TRBD2,TRBV4-2,-,TRBJ2-3,CASSQEGAGGGADTQYF,TGTGCCAGCAGCCAAGAAGGAGCGGGGGGCGGGGCAGATACGCAGTATTTT
TRBD2,TRBV7-9,-,TRBJ2-3,CASSLAGTSGDTQYF,TGTGCCAGCAGCTTAGCGGGGACTAGCGGAGATACGCAGTATTTT
-,TRBV11-2,-,TRBJ1-2,CASSLEEGLDYGYTF,TGTGCCAGCAGCCTAGAAGAGGGACTTGACTATGGCTACACCTTC
-,TRBV3-1/TRBV3-2,-,TRBJ1-2,CASSQLNEGYTF,TGTGCCAGCAGCCAGCTTAACGAGGGCTACACCTTC
TRBD1,TRBV2,-,TRBJ2-4,CASSDPGGLNKNIQYF,TGTGCCAGCAGTGATCCAGGGGGCCTGAACAAAAACATTCAGTACTTC
-,TRBV20-1,-,TRBJ2-5,CSASDYGGTQYF,TGCAGTGCTAGTGACTACGGCGGGACCCAGTACTTC
-,TRBV1,-,TRBJ2-5,CTSSQVPTSGHQETQYF,TGCACCAGCAGCCAAGTACCCACTAGCGGCCACCAAGAGACCCAGTACTTC
TRBD1,TRBV27,-,TRBJ1-4,CASSRRTGFEKLFF,TGTGCCAGCAGTCGAAGGACAGGGTTTGAAAAACTGTTTTTT
-,TRBV28,-,TRBJ1-2,CASSSGRGGTF,TGTGCCAGCAGTTCCGGCAGGGGTGGTACCTTC